The clone carrying this T cell receptor beta chain was seen at least ten times. The antigen is undetermined. The record originates from a study of early T cells in non-severe SARS-CoV-2 infection. Points from the study as a whole: Matching with VDJdb favored anti-spike CD8 responses (missing private and CD4 specificities).

Unique molecular identifiers (one per individual cDNA molecule) were attached. TCRdb passed the 5' RACE reads through MiXCR, listing each CDR3 protein once. The sample records some 87,000 distinct CDR3 sequences, about 12% being singletons. After removal of 2 bases from V and 8 bases from J, the junction contained 8 bases not matched to a gene. This CDR3 region has 15 residues. Germline assignment: CDR1 ENHRY and CDR2 SYGVKD. The sample taken for sequencing was whole blood. The genes are TRBV10-3 and TRBJ2-1; 8 bases match TRBD2. The sequence was collected from an adult who was a healthcare worker with PCR-confirmed SARS-CoV-2 infection or an uninfected control (not recorded which). DNA for the CDR3: TGTGCCATCAGTGAGCCCGGGACTAGGAGAGATGAGCAGTTCTTC. Translating it yields CAISEPGTRRDEQFF.